One T cell receptor beta chain is described in this entry. This entry is derived from a study of blood T cell repertoires in COVID-19. Study-wide context: Samples representing acute and convalescent COVID-19 were sourced from the United States, Italy and Spain.

Authors' analysis steps: Cell counts per sample came from amplifying reference gene primers. Here immunoSEQ multiplex PCR was the method, and the copy in TCRdb shows in-frame clones only, minus some. That table furnishes V, J and clone size, whereas the DNA furnished D and trimming. The table has 80,000 to 95,000 clones, 65% to 85% seen once. CDR3 length: 16 residues. J lost 1 base, V lost 2 bases, and 5 bases had no gene match. Germline values: CDR1 MNHNY, CDR2 SVGAGI (reference sequence). The source material was peripheral blood. This TCR was sampled from a woman of 80 years or more with active or convalescent COVID-19. The rearrangement links TRBV6-6 to TRBJ2-5; 9 bases match TRBD2. CDR3: CASSYGLAGSQETQYF. In nucleotides, the CDR3 is TGTGCCAGCAGTTACGGGCTAGCGGGATCCCAAGAGACCCAGTACTTC.